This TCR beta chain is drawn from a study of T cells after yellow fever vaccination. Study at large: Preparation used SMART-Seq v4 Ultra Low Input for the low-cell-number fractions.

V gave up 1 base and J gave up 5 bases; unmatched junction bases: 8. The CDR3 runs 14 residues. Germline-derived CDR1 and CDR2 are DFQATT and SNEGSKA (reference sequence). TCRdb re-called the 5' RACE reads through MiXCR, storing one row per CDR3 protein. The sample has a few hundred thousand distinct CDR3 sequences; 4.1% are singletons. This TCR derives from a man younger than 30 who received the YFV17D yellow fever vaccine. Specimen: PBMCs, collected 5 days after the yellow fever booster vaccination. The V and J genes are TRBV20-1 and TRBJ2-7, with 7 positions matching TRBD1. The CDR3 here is CSARAGTDRDEQYV. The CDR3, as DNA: TGCAGTGCTAGAGCCGGGACAGACAGGGACGAGCAGTACGTC.